The 30 T cell receptor beta chains reported below all come from one sample, sequenced in a study of blood T cells in healthy people across ages. Using a J-beta primer mix together with a sample-barcoded 5' primer, a second PCR was run for roughly 7 to 12 cycles. A single record per CDR3 protein comes from TCRdb applying MiXCR to the 5' RACE reads. The data hold roughly 1,500,000 distinct CDR3 sequences, with around 35% observed a single time. The specimen was blood. The receptors originated from a woman under 40 in good health.

This clonotype was seen more than once but under ten times. V is TRBV7-2 and J is TRBJ1-4; TRBD1 might be the D (6 bases). Between the trimmed V and J ends, which lost 4 bases and 8 bases, there was a span of 20 bases. The germline V gene has CDR1 SGHTA and CDR2 FQGNSA. CDR3 length: 16 residues. DNA for the CDR3: TGTGCCAGCAGCTATCAGTCTTGGGGGGCCGGGGAAAAACTGTTTTTT. This codes for CASSYQSWGAGEKLFF.

This chain connects TRBV6-2 or TRBV6-3 to TRBJ2-3; 10 nucleotides agree with TRBD1. Trimming removed 5 bases from V and 1 base from J; junction bases left unmatched: 3. CDR3 length equals 15 residues. In germline, CDR1 is MNHEY, CDR2 SVGEGT. CDR3 nucleotide sequence: TGTGCCAGCAGTGGGGGACAGGGGCGCACAGATACGCAGTATTTT. This translates into CASSGGQGRTDTQYF.

The J gene is TRBJ2-7, the V gene TRBV9, with D tentatively TRBD2 (6 bases). CDR1 and CDR2 (germline): SGDLS, YYNGEE. The CDR3 extends over 16 amino acids. V lost 5 bases, J lost 4 bases, and 22 bases lay in between. CDR3 amino acids: CASSPHGVAELYEQYF. CDR3 nucleotide sequence: TGTGCCAGCAGTCCTCATGGGGTAGCGGAGCTATACGAGCAGTACTTC.

The sample holds a few counts of this clonotype. The CDR3 loop reads CASSSAGTALGIHGYTF. For the CDR3, the DNA is TGTGCCAGCAGCTCGGCTGGGACCGCCCTTGGAATCCATGGCTACACCTTC. The J gene is TRBJ1-2, the V gene TRBV7-2; maybe TRBD1 (5 bases). Germline values: CDR1 SGHTA, CDR2 FQGNSA. Trimming pared 4 bases from V and 6 bases from J, leaving 24 bases between. The CDR3 is 17 residues long.

V gene TRBV20-1 combines with J gene TRBJ2-5; 10 bases agree with TRBD2. Per the germline V gene, CDR1 is DFQATT and CDR2 is SNEGSKA (reference sequence). V shed 0 bases, J shed 11 bases, and the junction held 9 bases outside the gene matches. This CDR3 is built from 14 residues. This CDR3 is CSARDLAGVGEQYF. As DNA, the CDR3 is TGCAGTGCTAGAGATCTAGCGGGAGTGGGGGAGCAGTACTTC.

This rearrangement joins TRBV27 to TRBJ1-1; the D gene is possibly TRBD1 (5 bases). The V gene's germline CDR1 is MNHEY and CDR2 SMNVEV (reference sequence). The CDR3 extends over 14 amino acids. Trimming took 5 bases from V and 1 from J, leaving 11 bases between them. As DNA, the CDR3 is TGTGCCAGCAGTGGGGGACTTACGAACACTGAAGCTTTCTTT. It codes for CASSGGLTNTEAFF.

This clonotype was counted many times. The rearrangement joins TRBV12-3 or TRBV12-4 to TRBJ2-7; possibly TRBD1 for D (6 bases). V was pared by 6 bases and J by 4 bases, with 13 bases between. CDR3 length: 13 residues. The CDR3 loop is CASSPSGVYEQYF. The CDR3 bases are TGTGCCAGCAGCCCTTCAGGGGTGTACGAGCAGTACTTC.

In its sample, this clonotype was seen once. This may be a read error: a much more frequent sequence differs by one nucleotide. The CDR3 here is CASSLSNDHEQYF. The CDR3 nucleotides read TGTGCCAGCAGCCTCTCGAATGACCATGAGCAGTACTTC. The chain uses TRBV7-2 and TRBJ2-7; D uncertain. CDR1 SGHTA and CDR2 FQGNSA come from the germline V gene. CDR3 length: 13 amino acids. Trimming cost V 5 bases and J 7 bases, with 15 bases left between them.

This clonotype appeared a few times. The chain combines TRBV20-1 with TRBJ1-1; 9 nucleotides match TRBD1. The CDR3 totals 15 residues. J gave up 4 bases and V 6 bases, and 12 bases lay outside the gene matches. Per germline, CDR1 DFQATT and CDR2 SNEGSKA (reference sequence). The CDR3: CSAKTGTGWTTEAFF. CDR3 nucleotides: TGCAGTGCAAAGACCGGGACAGGGTGGACCACTGAAGCTTTCTTT.

This clonotype came up a few times. The genes are TRBV11-2 and TRBJ2-3, with a weak D call TRBD1 (6 bases). The CDR3 is made up of 19 amino acids. V was pared by 2 bases and J by 0 bases, with 21 bases between. In germline, CDR1 is SGHAT, CDR2 FQNNGV. The CDR3 protein is CASSLTGGLYDSSTDTQYF. In DNA form, the CDR3 reads TGTGCCAGCAGCTTAACTGGGGGCCTATACGACTCTAGCACAGATACGCAGTATTTT. The whole variable domain, remainder taken from reference TRBV11-2 and TRBJ2-3, is EAGVAQSPRYKIIEKRQSVAFWCNPISGHATLYWYQQILGQGPKLLIQFQNNGVVDDSQLPKDRFSAERLKGVDSTLKIQPAKLEDSAVYLCASSLTGGLYDSSTDTQYFGPGTRLTVL.

This clonotype was seen many times. J is TRBJ2-1 and V is TRBV11-2; no clear D gene. This CDR3 is 12 amino acids long. V lost 0 bases to trimming and J lost 5 bases, with 2 bases between them. The germline gives CDR1 SGHAT, CDR2 FQNNGV. CDR3: CASSLEDNEQFF. The CDR3 coding sequence is TGTGCCAGCAGCTTAGAGGACAATGAGCAGTTCTTC.

This clonotype was seen a handful of times. V and J are TRBV7-8 and TRBJ2-1, with 8 bases matching TRBD1. This CDR3 spans 13 amino acids. V shed 2 bases, J shed 12 bases, and the junction held 6 bases outside the gene matches. The germline gives CDR1 SGHVS, CDR2 FQNEAQ. CDR3 sequence: CASSLTSGQGQFF. The CDR3 bases are TGTGCCAGCAGCTTAACGTCCGGACAGGGGCAGTTCTTC. The full variable domain, with the rest looked up from reference TRBV7-8 and TRBJ2-1, is GAGVSQSPRYKVAKRGQDVALRCDPISGHVSLFWYQQALGQGPEFLTYFQNEAQLDKSGLPSDRFFAERPEGSVSTLKIQRTQQEDSAVYLCASSLTSGQGQFFGPGTRLTVL.

This clonotype was counted once. This chain links TRBV6-1 with TRBJ1-2; D ambiguous. This CDR3 is 16 amino acids long. The V gene's germline CDR1 is MNHNS and CDR2 SASEGT. Between the trimmed V and J ends, which lost 2 bases and 3 bases, there was a span of 16 bases. CDR3 in amino acids: CASSELGRQADYGYTF. CDR3 bases: TGTGCCAGCAGTGAACTGGGCAGGCAAGCGGACTATGGCTACACCTTC.

This clonotype has at least ten counts. This rearrangement joins TRBV12-3 or TRBV12-4 to TRBJ2-7; D might be TRBD1 (6 bases). With 3 bases removed from V and 2 bases from J, the gap between germline ends came to 8 bases. The CDR3 is made up of 13 amino acids. The CDR3 region has the DNA TGTGCCAGCAGTTTTAGGACAGCCTACGAGCAGTACTTC. Translation gives CASSFRTAYEQYF.

In this sample, this clonotype turned up a few times. The CDR3 DNA reads as TGTGCCAGCAGCGTCTGGGGACTACGAGTGGAGACCCAGTACTTC. Its translation: CASSVWGLRVETQYF. The chain joins TRBV13 to TRBJ2-5; 7 bases map to TRBD2. J gave up 5 bases and V 5 bases, and 11 bases lay outside the gene matches. CDR1 is PRHDT, CDR2 FYEKMQ, per germline (reference sequence). The CDR3 loop spans 15 amino acids. Combining the CDR3 with reference TRBV13 and TRBJ2-5 gives the whole variable domain AAGVIQSPRHLIKEKRETATLKCYPIPRHDTVYWYQQGPGQDPQFLISFYEKMQSDKGSIPDRFSAQQFSDYHSELNMSSLELGDSALYFCASSVWGLRVETQYFGPGTRLLVL.

This clonotype turned up a few times. This chain connects TRBV13 to TRBJ2-1; perhaps TRBD2 as D (5 bases). The germline V and J ends were trimmed by 0 bases and 4 bases, with 16 bases remaining between them. The length of the CDR3 is 17 residues. CDR1 is PRHDT, CDR2 FYEKMQ, per germline (reference sequence). The CDR3 DNA is TGTGCCAGCAGCTTAGGAAGCTTGGACTTACCATACAATGAGCAGTTCTTC. Protein sequence: CASSLGSLDLPYNEQFF.

This chain links TRBV4-1 with TRBJ1-2, with 7 bases identical to TRBD1. V trimming: 4 bases; J trimming: 7 bases; junction bases outside the gene matches: 12. The CDR3 is 15 amino acids. In germline, CDR1 is MGHRA, CDR2 YSYEKL. The CDR3 is CASSRDTGQVGGYTF. CDR3 DNA sequence: TGCGCCAGCAGCCGAGATACCGGACAGGTGGGTGGCTACACCTTC.

A few counts support this clonotype. The chain carries TRBV12-3 or TRBV12-4 and TRBJ2-1, with 14 bases aligning to TRBD2. The V and J ends lost 3 bases and 8 bases, in that order; junction bases with no gene match: 3. The CDR3 loop spans 15 amino acids. The DNA of the CDR3 is TGTGCCAGCAGTTTCGGGACTAGCGGGAGCTATGAGCAGTTCTTC. Translating it yields CASSFGTSGSYEQFF.

This chain uses TRBV6-6 with TRBJ2-1; 8 positions match TRBD2. The CDR3 is 14 residues long. The germline gives CDR1 MNHNY, CDR2 SVGAGI (reference sequence). V lost 8 bases and J lost 7; bases outside the gene matches: 10. The CDR3 DNA is TGTGCCAGCTCATTGGGCAGCGGGGGAAATGAGCAGTTCTTC. Translation gives CASSLGSGGNEQFF.

The V gene is TRBV7-9, the J gene TRBJ2-1; 8 bases agree with TRBD2. Trimming took 3 bases from V and 3 from J; bases not matched to a gene: 16. The CDR3 runs 19 residues. CDR1 is SEHNR and CDR2 is FQNEAQ in the germline V gene (reference sequence). CDR3 protein: CASSFFPRWEGTSYNEQFF. As DNA, the CDR3 is TGTGCCAGCAGCTTCTTCCCGCGGTGGGAGGGGACTAGCTACAATGAGCAGTTCTTC.

The sample holds one count of this clonotype. V usage is TRBV10-3 and J usage is TRBJ1-2; no clear D. CDR1 and CDR2 (germline): ENHRY, SYGVKD. This CDR3 region has 15 residues. V was trimmed by 8 bases and J by 0 bases, leaving 16 bases between them. The CDR3 spells CAIGTPPGANYGYTF. DNA for the CDR3: TGTGCCATCGGAACCCCACCCGGGGCTAACTATGGCTACACCTTC.

This clonotype has just a few counts. The chain couples TRBV25-1 to TRBJ1-2, with D possibly being TRBD1 (5 bases). CDR1 MGHDK and CDR2 SYGVNS come from the germline V gene. The CDR3 extends over 14 amino acids. The ends were cut back, 4 bases at V and 3 bases at J, with 12 bases in the middle. CDR3 in DNA: TGTGCCAGCAGTGTACTAACAGGCGACTATGGCTACACCTTC. Protein product: CASSVLTGDYGYTF.

This clonotype was found many times. V usage is TRBV29-1 and J usage is TRBJ2-7; TRBD2 matches 8 bases. Trimming at V came to 1 base and at J to 3 bases, leaving 11 bases not matched to a gene. The CDR3 consists of 16 residues. The germline gives CDR1 SQVTM, CDR2 ANQGSEA. CDR3 sequence: CSVEVVPSGPFYEQYF. The CDR3 DNA is TGCAGCGTTGAAGTAGTACCTAGCGGGCCCTTCTACGAGCAGTACTTC.

This clonotype occurred a few times. At one boundary the junction diverges from the germline segment, which might be a read error. This chain links TRBV3-1 with TRBJ2-1, with TRBD2 identical over 11 bases. This CDR3 spans 15 amino acids. The germline V gene has CDR1 LGHDT and CDR2 YNNKEL (reference sequence). CDR3 in amino acids: CAGSLSGGAADEQFF. The CDR3 nucleotides are TGTGCCGGCAGTCTTAGCGGGGGGGCCGCTGATGAGCAGTTCTTC.

The genes are TRBV6-2 or TRBV6-3 and TRBJ2-1, with TRBD2 identical over 9 bases. The CDR3 length is 14 residues. V lost 6 bases and J lost 9; bases outside the gene matches: 9. The germline V gene has CDR1 MNHEY and CDR2 SVGEGT. CDR3 nucleotide sequence: TGTGCCAGCAGCCTTGCGGGGGGGATTAGTGAGCAGTTCTTC. Translated, it gives CASSLAGGISEQFF.

This clonotype came up a few times. This rearrangement joins TRBV12-3 or TRBV12-4 to TRBJ1-2; D unclear. There are 13 residues in the CDR3. V was clipped by 3 bases and J by 3 bases, with 8 bases between them. The CDR3 loop reads CASSFRDDYGYTF. The CDR3 nucleotides are TGTGCCAGCAGTTTTCGGGATGACTATGGCTACACCTTC.

The chain combines TRBV10-2 with TRBJ2-1; D not certain. V gave up 8 bases and J gave up 4 bases, with 15 bases separating them. From germline, CDR1 is WSHSY and CDR2 SAAADI. The CDR3 extends over 14 amino acids. CDR3 coding DNA: TGCGCCAGCCTCCTCGAGGACCGTTACAATGAGCAGTTCTTC. Protein: CASLLEDRYNEQFF.

This sequence joins TRBV5-1 and TRBJ2-1, with no clear D. The V end lost 4 bases, the J end lost 10 bases, and 18 bases lay between the germline ends. This CDR3 has 14 residues. The V gene's germline CDR1 is SGHRS and CDR2 YFSETQ. The CDR3 bases are TGCGCCAGCAGCCCCCTGACCAATTTGAGGGAGCAGTTCTTC. It specifies CASSPLTNLREQFF.

A few counts support this clonotype. The chain links TRBV5-1 to TRBJ2-1, with D perhaps matching TRBD2 (6 bases). With 1 base removed from V and 6 bases from J, the gap between germline ends came to 20 bases. Per germline, CDR1 SGHRS and CDR2 YFSETQ. The CDR3 spans 17 residues. CDR3 protein: CASSLFVGSGKGNEQFF. CDR3 nucleotide sequence: TGCGCCAGCAGCTTGTTCGTTGGTAGCGGTAAGGGCAATGAGCAGTTCTTC.

The CDR3 DNA reads as TGTGCCATCAGTGGCAGGGGAGAACTCTACGAGCAGTACTTC. Translating it yields CAISGRGELYEQYF. The V gene is TRBV10-3, the J gene TRBJ2-7, with D maybe TRBD1 (6 bases). Germline loops: CDR1 ENHRY, CDR2 SYGVKD. The CDR3 is 14 residues long. Trimming shortened V by 4 bases and J by 3 bases, and 13 bases separated the two germline ends.